This T cell receptor beta chain was found in a study of blood T cell repertoires in COVID-19. This clone was found once. Original processing notes: Scientists estimated how many nucleated cells there were by amplifying reference gene primers. Method: immunoSEQ multiplex PCR; TCRdb's copy keeps in-frame clones and lacks some. V and J calls and clone size come straight from that table; D and trimming were deduced from the DNA. The sample carries about 490,000 clones, 70% to 90% recorded once. Germline V lookup: CDR1 SGDLS, CDR2 YYNGEE. The CDR3 runs to 23 residues. Germline trimming cut 1 base from V and 4 bases from J; bases unmatched to any gene: 20.

This receptor was identified in a human donor in a cohort sampled during active COVID-19. Sample: peripheral blood. This chain uses TRBV9 with TRBJ2-2, with TRBD2 identical over 15 bases. CDR3 bases: TGTGCCAGCAGCGTAACCGTTATGGCCGGGACTAGCGGGAGGAGCCGGGGCACCGGGGAGCTGTTTTTT. Amino acid sequence: CASSVTVMAGTSGRSRGTGELFF.